A single TCR beta chain is shown here with its context. What it recognizes is unknown. This entry belongs to a study of OX40 agonist ivuxolimab in advanced cancers. Study information: Eligibility admitted prior anti-PD-1, anti-PD-L1 or anti-CTLA-4 therapy; roughly 37% had some. Study findings and constraints: Clonal expansion was seen in CD4+ and CD8+ blood T cells by week 6 at 0.1 to 3.0 mg/kg. Still undetermined is the antigen specificity of the expanded peripheral T cells.

Clones were sequenced by immunoSEQ multiplex PCR, and TCRdb holds only the in-frame ones, with some missing. This repertoire shows under 25,000 clones, roughly 80% found once; its top ten account for approximately 3%. CDR3 size: 13 residues. Trimming left V 4 bases short and J 2 bases short, with 9 bases between. CDR1 is SGHRS, CDR2 YFSETQ, per germline. This TCR was sampled from an adult with an advanced solid tumor such as melanoma, head and neck, liver or kidney cancer. The V and J genes are TRBV5-1 and TRBJ1-2; D is uncertain. The sequencing used CD4+ or CD8+ T cells sorted from blood, collected in a trial of the OX40 agonist ivuxolimab. In DNA, the CDR3 is TGCGCCAGCAGCACCGACGGGAACTATGGCTACACCTTC. Protein product: CASSTDGNYGYTF.